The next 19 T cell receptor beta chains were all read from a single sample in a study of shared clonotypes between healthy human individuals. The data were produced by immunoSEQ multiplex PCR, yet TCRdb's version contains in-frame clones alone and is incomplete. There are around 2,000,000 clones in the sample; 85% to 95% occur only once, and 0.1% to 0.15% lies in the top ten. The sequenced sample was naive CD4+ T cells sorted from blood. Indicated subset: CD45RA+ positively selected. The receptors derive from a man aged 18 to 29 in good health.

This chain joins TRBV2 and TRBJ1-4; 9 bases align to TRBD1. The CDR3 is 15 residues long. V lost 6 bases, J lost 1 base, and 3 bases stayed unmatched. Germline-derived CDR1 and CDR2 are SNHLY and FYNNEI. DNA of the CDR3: TGTGCCAGCAGGATGGACAGGGGAACTAATGAAAAACTGTTTTTT. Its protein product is CASRMDRGTNEKLFF.

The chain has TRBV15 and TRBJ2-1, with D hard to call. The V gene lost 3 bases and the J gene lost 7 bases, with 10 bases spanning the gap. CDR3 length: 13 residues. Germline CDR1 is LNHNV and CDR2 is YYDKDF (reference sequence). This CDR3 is CATSSGDRNEQFF. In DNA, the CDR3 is TGTGCCACCAGCAGTGGAGACCGAAATGAGCAGTTCTTC.

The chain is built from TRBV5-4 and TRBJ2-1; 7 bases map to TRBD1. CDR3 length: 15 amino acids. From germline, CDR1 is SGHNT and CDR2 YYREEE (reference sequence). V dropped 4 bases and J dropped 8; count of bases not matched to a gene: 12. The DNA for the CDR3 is TGTGCCAGCAGCCAAGACAGGGAGACGGGCTATGAGCAGTTCTTC. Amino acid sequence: CASSQDRETGYEQFF.

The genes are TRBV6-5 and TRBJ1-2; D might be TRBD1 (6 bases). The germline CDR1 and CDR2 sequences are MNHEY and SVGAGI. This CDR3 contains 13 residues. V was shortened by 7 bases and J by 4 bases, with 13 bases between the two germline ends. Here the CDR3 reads CASKAGDLYGYTF. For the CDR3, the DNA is TGTGCCAGCAAGGCAGGGGACCTCTATGGCTACACCTTC.

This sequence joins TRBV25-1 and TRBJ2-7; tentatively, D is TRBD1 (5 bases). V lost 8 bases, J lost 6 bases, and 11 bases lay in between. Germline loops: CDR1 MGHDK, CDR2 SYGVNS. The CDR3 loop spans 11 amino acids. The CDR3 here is CASGRQREQYF. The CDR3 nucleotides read TGTGCCAGCGGAAGACAGCGCGAGCAGTACTTC.

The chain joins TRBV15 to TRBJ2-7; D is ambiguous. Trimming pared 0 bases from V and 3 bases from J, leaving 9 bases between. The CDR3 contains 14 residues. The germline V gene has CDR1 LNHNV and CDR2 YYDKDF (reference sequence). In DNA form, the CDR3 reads TGTGCCACCAGCAGAGATGGCGCAGTCTACGAGCAGTACTTC. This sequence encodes CATSRDGAVYEQYF.

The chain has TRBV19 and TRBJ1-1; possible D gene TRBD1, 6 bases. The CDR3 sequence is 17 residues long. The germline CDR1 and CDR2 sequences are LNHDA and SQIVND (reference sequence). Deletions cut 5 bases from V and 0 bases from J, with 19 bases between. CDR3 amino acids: CASSPGHLPNLNTEAFF. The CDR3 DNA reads TGTGCCAGTAGTCCGGGACACCTGCCAAACCTGAACACTGAAGCTTTCTTT.

The CDR3: CASSKRDRAFYEQYF. CDR3 nucleotides: TGTGCCAGCAGTAAGCGGGACAGAGCCTTCTACGAGCAGTACTTC. V and J are TRBV2 and TRBJ2-7; D might be TRBD1 or TRBD2, each matching 7 bases. V lost 5 bases, J lost 3 bases, and 17 bases lay in between. Germline assignment: CDR1 SNHLY and CDR2 FYNNEI. The length of the CDR3 is 15 residues.

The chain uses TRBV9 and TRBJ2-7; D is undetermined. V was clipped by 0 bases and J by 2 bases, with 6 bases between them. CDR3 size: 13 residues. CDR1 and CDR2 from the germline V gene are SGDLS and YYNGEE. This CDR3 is CASSVGVAYEQYF. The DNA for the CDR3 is TGTGCCAGCAGCGTAGGTGTGGCCTACGAGCAGTACTTC.

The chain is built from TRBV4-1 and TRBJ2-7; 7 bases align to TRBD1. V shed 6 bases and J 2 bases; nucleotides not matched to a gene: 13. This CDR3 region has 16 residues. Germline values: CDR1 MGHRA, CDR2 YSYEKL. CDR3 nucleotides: TGCGCCAGCAGTCATGAGACCGGGACAGTCACCTACGAGCAGTACTTC. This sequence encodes CASSHETGTVTYEQYF.

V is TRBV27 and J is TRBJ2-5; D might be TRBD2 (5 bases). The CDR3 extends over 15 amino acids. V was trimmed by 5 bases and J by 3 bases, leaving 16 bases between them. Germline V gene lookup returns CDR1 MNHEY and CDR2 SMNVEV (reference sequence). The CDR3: CASSPTSTTKETQYF. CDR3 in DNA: TGTGCCAGCAGTCCCACCTCGACTACCAAAGAGACCCAGTACTTC.

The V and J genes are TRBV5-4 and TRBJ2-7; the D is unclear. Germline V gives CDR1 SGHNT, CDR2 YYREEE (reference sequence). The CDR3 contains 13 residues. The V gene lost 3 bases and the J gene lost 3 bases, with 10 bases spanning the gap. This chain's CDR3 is CASSYFWGYEQYF. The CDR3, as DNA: TGTGCCAGCAGCTACTTTTGGGGCTACGAGCAGTACTTC.

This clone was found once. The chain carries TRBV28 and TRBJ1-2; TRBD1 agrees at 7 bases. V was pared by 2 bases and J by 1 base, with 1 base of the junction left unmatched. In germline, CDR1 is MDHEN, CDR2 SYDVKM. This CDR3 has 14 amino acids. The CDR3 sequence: CASSLGTVNYGYTF. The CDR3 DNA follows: TGTGCCAGCAGTTTAGGGACAGTTAACTATGGCTACACCTTC.

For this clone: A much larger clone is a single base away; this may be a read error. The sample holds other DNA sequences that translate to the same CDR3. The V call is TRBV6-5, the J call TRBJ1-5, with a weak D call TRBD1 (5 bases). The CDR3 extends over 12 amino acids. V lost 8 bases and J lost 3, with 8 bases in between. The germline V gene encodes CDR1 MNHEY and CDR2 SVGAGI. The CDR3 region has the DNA TGTGCCAGCGCAGGGCCCAATCAGCCCCAGCATTTT. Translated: CASAGPNQPQHF.

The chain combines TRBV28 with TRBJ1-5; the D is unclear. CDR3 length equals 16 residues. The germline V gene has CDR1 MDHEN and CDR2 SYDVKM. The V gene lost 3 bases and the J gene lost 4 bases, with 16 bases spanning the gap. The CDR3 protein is CASSFRPYNQNQPQHF. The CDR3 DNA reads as TGTGCCAGCAGTTTTCGGCCGTATAATCAGAATCAGCCCCAGCATTTT.

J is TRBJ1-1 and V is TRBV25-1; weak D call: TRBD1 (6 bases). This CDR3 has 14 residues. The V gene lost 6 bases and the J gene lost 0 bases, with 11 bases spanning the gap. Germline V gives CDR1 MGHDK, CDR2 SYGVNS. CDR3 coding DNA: TGTGCCAGCAGCACAGGGAATGTGAACACTGAAGCTTTCTTT. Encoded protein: CASSTGNVNTEAFF.

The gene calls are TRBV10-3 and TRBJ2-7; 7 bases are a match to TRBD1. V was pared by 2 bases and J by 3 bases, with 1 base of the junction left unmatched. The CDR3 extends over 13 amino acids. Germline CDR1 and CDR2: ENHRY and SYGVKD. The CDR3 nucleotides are TGTGCCATCAGTGAGGGGACAGACTACGAGCAGTACTTC. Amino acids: CAISEGTDYEQYF.

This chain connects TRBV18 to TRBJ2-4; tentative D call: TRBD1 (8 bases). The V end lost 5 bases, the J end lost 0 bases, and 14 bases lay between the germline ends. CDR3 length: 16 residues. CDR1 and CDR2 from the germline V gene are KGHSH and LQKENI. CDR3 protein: CASSGQGGVAKNIQYF. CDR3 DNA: TGTGCCAGCTCAGGACAGGGAGGGGTAGCCAAAAACATTCAGTACTTC.

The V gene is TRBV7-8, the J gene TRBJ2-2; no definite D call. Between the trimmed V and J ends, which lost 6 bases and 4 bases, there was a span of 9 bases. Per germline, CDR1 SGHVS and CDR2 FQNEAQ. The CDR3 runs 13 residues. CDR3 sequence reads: CASRLGGTGELFF. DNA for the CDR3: TGTGCCAGCAGGTTGGGTGGCACCGGGGAGCTGTTTTTT.